The clone carrying this T cell receptor (beta chain) was detected a few times. Its antigen remains unidentified. These data belong to a study of cytotoxic CD8 clonotypes in ibrutinib-treated CLL. Study at large: Of a cohort that held around 11 relapsed/refractory and some 14 treatment-naive patients, 17 to 18 were IGHV unmutated. Sequenced samples delivered averages of roughly 250,000 productive templates and about 90,000 productive rearrangements.

TCRdb's copy holds only in-frame clones and misses some; the assay was immunoSEQ multiplex PCR. The data show over 200,000 clones, with 75% to 85% seen just once and 10% to 12% held by the top ten. Study conclusions and caveats: Clonality went up at the time of ibrutinib response, stayed stable in sustained remission, and later dropped back toward its baseline level at progression.

Genomic DNA in an amount of around 2 micrograms was extracted from cryopreserved PBMCs and used for the preparation of TCR beta libraries. This CDR3 is 14 amino acids long. Per the germline V gene, CDR1 is MNHEY and CDR2 is SVGAGI. The V end lost 0 bases, the J end lost 7 bases, and 12 bases lay between the germline ends. The material sequenced was PBMCs, taken after 12 months of ibrutinib treatment. This sequence originates from a human donor with chronic lymphocytic leukemia. The rearrangement joins TRBV6-5 to TRBJ1-1; D is perhaps TRBD1 (5 bases). CDR3 nucleotides: TGTGCCAGCAGTTACTCAGGGACGGCTTATGAAGCTTTCTTT. It yields the protein CASSYSGTAYEAFF.